This T cell receptor beta chain was recorded in a study of blood T cell repertoires in COVID-19. Sequencing used immunoSEQ multiplex PCR; TCRdb keeps in-frame clones, though not all of them. The sample carries fewer than 150,000 clones, roughly 72% recorded once. This CDR3 is 14 amino acids long. Germline CDR1 and CDR2: SGDLS and YYNGEE. V was trimmed by 3 bases and J by 5 bases, leaving 14 bases between them. The genes are TRBV9 and TRBJ1-1, with D unresolved. The TCR was taken from a human donor in a cohort sampled during active COVID-19. Material for sequencing was peripheral blood. The CDR3 loop reads CASSGLSEQTEAFF. CDR3 sequence (DNA): TGTGCCAGCAGCGGCTTATCTGAACAGACTGAAGCTTTCTTT.